Shown below are 15 T cell receptor beta chains from a single sample sequenced in a study of blood T cells in healthy people across ages. The second PCR ran about 6 to 11 cycles with a sample-barcoded 5' primer and J-beta primers. Each CDR3 protein gets one entry after TCRdb re-called the 5' RACE reads with MiXCR. Among fewer than 2,000,000 distinct CDR3 sequences, about 35% were seen once, and the ten largest hold about 11%. The sample comprised blood. The receptors were gathered from a woman aged 25-40 years in good health.

This clonotype was seen a handful of times. The chain recombines TRBV20-1 with TRBJ1-4; D perhaps matches TRBD1 (5 bases). V gave up 0 bases and J gave up 0 bases, with 20 bases separating them. Germline V lookup: CDR1 DFQATT, CDR2 SNEGSKA (reference sequence). This CDR3 has 19 amino acids. CDR3 region: CSARDLRDPQTATNEKLFF. In DNA, the CDR3 is TGCAGTGCTAGAGATCTCAGGGACCCACAGACCGCAACTAATGAAAAACTGTTTTTT.

This chain connects TRBV25-1 to TRBJ2-7; possible D gene TRBD1, 5 bases. V gave up 4 bases and J gave up 2 bases, with 18 bases separating them. The germline CDR1 and CDR2 sequences are MGHDK and SYGVNS. The CDR3 runs 16 residues. This CDR3 reads CASSVQGFGPPYEQYF. In nucleotides, the CDR3 is TGTGCCAGCAGTGTTCAGGGTTTCGGGCCTCCCTACGAGCAGTACTTC.

This sequence joins TRBV10-3 and TRBJ1-2, with D possibly TRBD1 on 6 matching bases. Trimming shortened V by 6 bases and J by 4 bases, and 9 bases separated the two germline ends. The CDR3 contains 12 residues. Germline V gene lookup returns CDR1 ENHRY and CDR2 SYGVKD. This CDR3 is CAIRDRSYGYTF. In DNA, the CDR3 is TGTGCCATCAGGGACAGAAGCTATGGCTACACCTTC.

Note on this clonotype: A much larger clone differs from this one at a single base, so this may be a read error. The chain uses TRBV29-1 and TRBJ2-1, with D uncertain. The CDR3 extends over 10 amino acids. The V gene's germline CDR1 is SQVTM and CDR2 ANQGSEA. V was clipped by 7 bases and J by 7 bases, with 8 bases between them. CDR3 sequence reads: CSAGPNEQFF. As DNA, the CDR3 is TGCAGCGCCGGACCTAATGAGCAGTTCTTC.

The chain recombines TRBV14 with TRBJ1-4; no definite D call. The CDR3 sequence is 18 residues long. V lost 0 bases, J lost 6 bases, and 20 bases lay in between. CDR1 is SGHDN, CDR2 FVKESK, per germline. The CDR3 loop reads CASSQEVGSLDVYEKLFF. The DNA for the CDR3 is TGTGCCAGCAGCCAAGAGGTGGGCAGCCTAGACGTCTATGAAAAACTGTTTTTT.

This clonotype was counted a few times. A clone one base away is much larger, so this may be a read error. The rearrangement uses TRBV5-1 and TRBJ2-4; 7 bases are a match to TRBD2. Germline V lookup: CDR1 SGHRS, CDR2 YFSETQ. The CDR3 runs 15 residues. Unmatched junction bases numbered 14, after V lost 1 base and J lost 13 bases. CDR3 residues: CASSLLPDSLGGQYF. The CDR3 nucleotides are TGCGCCAGCAGCTTGTTACCTGACTCCCTGGGGGGGCAGTACTTC.

This clonotype was seen more than once but under ten times. The chain combines TRBV12-3 or TRBV12-4 with TRBJ1-2; D call uncertain. The length of the CDR3 is 15 residues. Between the trimmed V and J ends, which lost 1 base and 2 bases, there was a span of 11 bases. CDR3: CASSLEGGINYGYTF. In DNA form, the CDR3 reads TGTGCCAGCAGTTTAGAGGGAGGGATAAACTATGGCTACACCTTC.

Worth noting for this clonotype: At one end the junction does not follow the germline gene, possibly because of a read error. This chain connects TRBV12-3 or TRBV12-4 to TRBJ2-1; the D gene is possibly TRBD1 (6 bases). This CDR3 contains 15 residues. CDR3 loop: CAGRHTGTRHNEQFF. CDR3 DNA sequence: TGTGCCGGCAGGCATACCGGGACAAGACACAATGAGCAGTTCTTC.

This clonotype has only one observation. A read error is possible here, since a much larger clone lies one base away. The J gene is TRBJ2-5, the V gene TRBV5-5; D unresolved. The V end was cut by 2 bases, the J end by 5 bases, with 13 bases between. The CDR3 runs to 14 residues. Germline loops: CDR1 SGHKS, CDR2 YYEKEE (reference sequence). The CDR3: CASSFTSDDETQYF. The CDR3 bases are TGTGCCAGCAGCTTTACTTCGGATGACGAGACCCAGTACTTC.

The CDR3 DNA reads as TGTGCCAGCAGTTTGCAGGGTTTCGATGAGCAGTTCTTC. This sequence encodes CASSLQGFDEQFF. The V call is TRBV27, the J call TRBJ2-1; possible D gene TRBD1, 5 bases. CDR1 and CDR2 from the germline V gene are MNHEY and SMNVEV (reference sequence). The CDR3 loop spans 13 amino acids. V lost 3 bases and J lost 8, with 11 bases in between.

This clonotype was observed a handful of times. V and J are TRBV6-6 and TRBJ2-7, with D possibly being TRBD1 (5 bases). Between the trimmed V and J ends, which lost 2 bases and 0 bases, there was a span of 11 bases. Germline V lookup: CDR1 MNHNY, CDR2 SVGAGI (reference sequence). The CDR3 runs 15 residues. The CDR3 region is CASSYTGGLSYEQYF. In nucleotides, the CDR3 is TGTGCCAGCAGTTACACAGGCGGCCTCTCCTACGAGCAGTACTTC.

This clonotype was seen only a few times. CDR3 nucleotides: TGCAGTGCTAGACCGCGGACAGGTCACGAGCAGTACTTC. It specifies CSARPRTGHEQYF. The V gene is TRBV20-1, the J gene TRBJ2-7, with 7 bases fitting TRBD1. V was clipped by 2 bases and J by 5 bases; unmatched bases: 6. The germline CDR1 and CDR2 sequences are DFQATT and SNEGSKA (reference sequence). The CDR3 has 13 residues.

In this sample, this clonotype turned up a few times. The chain has TRBV9 and TRBJ1-6; D is ambiguous. V was pared by 0 bases and J by 8 bases, with 12 bases between. Germline lookup yields CDR1 SGDLS and CDR2 YYNGEE. This CDR3 contains 15 residues. CDR3 nucleotides: TGTGCCAGCAGCGTAGAAGGAACGGCGTATTCACCCCTCCACTTT. This encodes CASSVEGTAYSPLHF.

Only a few counts were recorded for this clonotype. CDR3 bases: TGTGCCAGCAGTCGCACGGGACAGTTAAACAATGAGCAGTTCTTC. Its protein is CASSRTGQLNNEQFF. The gene calls are TRBV28 and TRBJ2-1, with 7 positions matching TRBD1. Germline V gene data show CDR1 as MDHEN and CDR2 as SYDVKM. The ends lost 5 bases at V and 5 bases at J; junction bases unmatched: 9. CDR3 size: 15 residues.

The V gene is TRBV7-9, the J gene TRBJ1-2, with D possibly TRBD1 on 6 matching bases. The CDR3 sequence is 17 residues long. In germline, CDR1 is SEHNR, CDR2 FQNEAQ (reference sequence). Deletions cut 1 base from V and 8 bases from J, with 23 bases between. In DNA, the CDR3 is TGTGCCAGCAGCTTAGTGACCTCCGGGGGCTTGGGGAAAGGCTACACCTTC. Translated: CASSLVTSGGLGKGYTF.